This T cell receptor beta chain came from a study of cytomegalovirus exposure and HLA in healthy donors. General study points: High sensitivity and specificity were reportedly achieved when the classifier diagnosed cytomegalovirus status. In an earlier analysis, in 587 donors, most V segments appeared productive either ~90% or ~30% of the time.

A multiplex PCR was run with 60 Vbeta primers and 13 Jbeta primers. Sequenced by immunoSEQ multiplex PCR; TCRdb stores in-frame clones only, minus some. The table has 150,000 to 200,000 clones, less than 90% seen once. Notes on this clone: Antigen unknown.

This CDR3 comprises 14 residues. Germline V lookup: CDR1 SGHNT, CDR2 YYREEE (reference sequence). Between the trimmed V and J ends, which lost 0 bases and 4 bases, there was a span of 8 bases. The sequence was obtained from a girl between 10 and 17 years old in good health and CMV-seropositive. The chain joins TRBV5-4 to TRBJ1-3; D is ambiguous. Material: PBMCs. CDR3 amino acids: CASSLASVGNTIYF. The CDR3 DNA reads TGTGCCAGCAGCTTGGCGTCGGTGGGAAACACCATATATTTT.